This TCR beta chain appears in the sequencing data of a study of a mutant IDH1 vaccine in newly diagnosed glioma. The method was immunoSEQ multiplex PCR; TCRdb's version includes in-frame clones alone and lacks a portion of them. This sample yields about 56,000 clones, of which 75% are seen a single time; around 5% belongs to the top ten. With 5 bases clipped from V and 3 bases from J, the junction kept 11 bases outside the gene matches. Per germline, CDR1 SNHLY and CDR2 FYNNEI. This CDR3 is 16 amino acids long. As for this clone: Its matching antigen is unknown.

As for time point: week 47, end of study. Vaccination comprised doses that each held 300 ug of mutant IDH1 20-mer peptide, plus topical imiquimod. This specimen was PBMCs, taken from a glioma patient whose treatment included an IDH1 peptide vaccine. The gene calls are TRBV2 and TRBJ2-5; 8 nucleotides match TRBD1. The origin of this receptor is a man aged 45-65 years with glioma. The CDR3 nucleotides read TGTGCCAGCAGTTCAAATGACAGGGGTCTGGAAGAGACCCAGTACTTC. Its translation is CASSSNDRGLEETQYF.